This T cell receptor (beta chain) comes out of a study of blood T cell repertoires in COVID-19. Study in general: PBMCs, B-cell-depleted T cells, or T cells provided the cDNA or gDNA that made up the material.

V was trimmed by 5 bases and J by 4 bases, leaving 18 bases between them. Germline V lookup: CDR1 SGHDN, CDR2 FVKESK. The CDR3 covers 15 residues. The study recruited people aged roughly 18 to 100 years across some 23 US areas. In the original processing: Amplified reference gene primers provided the basis for estimating nucleated cell counts. Only in-frame clones appear in the TCRdb table, and some are missing; sequencing was by immunoSEQ multiplex PCR. V and J calls and clone size are copied from that table; D and trimming were computed from the DNA. Among about 240,000 clones, approximately 86% were seen once, and the ten largest hold about 3.3%.

The gene calls are TRBV14 and TRBJ2-7; D ambiguous. This TCR was recovered from a woman aged 40 to 50 with acute COVID-19. What was sequenced was PBMCs or T cells enriched from blood (not recorded which). For the CDR3, the DNA is TGTGCCAGCAGCGGAGACCGGAGTCCTCGTTACGAGCAGTACTTC. It is translated as CASSGDRSPRYEQYF.